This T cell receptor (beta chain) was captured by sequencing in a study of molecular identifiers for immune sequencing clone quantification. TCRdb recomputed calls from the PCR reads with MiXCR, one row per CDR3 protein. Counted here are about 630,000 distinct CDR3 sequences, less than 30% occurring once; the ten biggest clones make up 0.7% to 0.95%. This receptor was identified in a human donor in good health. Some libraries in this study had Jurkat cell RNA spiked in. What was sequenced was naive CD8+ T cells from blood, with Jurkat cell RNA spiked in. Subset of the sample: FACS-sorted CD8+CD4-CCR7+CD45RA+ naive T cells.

The chain's CDR3 is CASSLGFVGGLETQYF. The CDR3 nucleotides read TGTGCCAGCAGCTTAGGATTTGTGGGGGGCCTGGAGACCCAGTACTTC. This rearrangement joins TRBV7-8 to TRBJ2-5; D is possibly TRBD1 or TRBD2 (6 bases each). Germline loops: CDR1 SGHVS, CDR2 FQNEAQ. Trimming left V 1 base short and J 5 bases short, with 17 bases between. The CDR3 sequence is 16 residues long.